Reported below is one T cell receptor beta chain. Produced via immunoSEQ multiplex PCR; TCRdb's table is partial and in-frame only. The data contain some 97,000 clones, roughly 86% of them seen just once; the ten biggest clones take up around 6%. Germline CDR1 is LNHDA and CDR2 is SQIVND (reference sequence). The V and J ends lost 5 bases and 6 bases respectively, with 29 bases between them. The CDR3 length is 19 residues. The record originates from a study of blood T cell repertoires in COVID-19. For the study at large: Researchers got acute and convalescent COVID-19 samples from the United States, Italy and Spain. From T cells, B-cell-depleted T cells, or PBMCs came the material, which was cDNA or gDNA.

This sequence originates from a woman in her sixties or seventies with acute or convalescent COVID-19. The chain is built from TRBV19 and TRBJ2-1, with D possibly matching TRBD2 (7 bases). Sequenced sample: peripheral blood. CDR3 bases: TGTGCCAGTAGTCTAATCACCCCCCAGGGGCTAGGGGGGGGCAATGAGCAGTTCTTC. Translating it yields CASSLITPQGLGGGNEQFF.